Each of the 11 T cell receptor beta chains below was sequenced from the same sample in a study of OX40 agonist ivuxolimab in advanced cancers. TCRdb keeps only in-frame clones here, not all; method: immunoSEQ multiplex PCR. In the table there are about 45,000 clones, 88% of which are singletons. The sample here was CD4+ or CD8+ T cells sorted from blood, taken in a trial of the OX40 agonist ivuxolimab. Every receptor here comes from an adult with an advanced solid tumor such as melanoma, head and neck, liver or kidney cancer.

This clone was observed once. V usage is TRBV10-3 and J usage is TRBJ2-3; possible D gene TRBD2, 5 bases. The germline V gene encodes CDR1 ENHRY and CDR2 SYGVKD. Trimming cost V 6 bases and J 3 bases, with 16 bases left between them. The CDR3 length is 15 residues. The CDR3 region is CAISRGGSRTDTQYF. Here the CDR3 DNA reads TGTGCCATCAGCCGGGGTGGGAGTCGTACAGATACGCAGTATTTT.

The chain has TRBV7-2 and TRBJ2-7, with 7 bases identical to TRBD1. The CDR3 sequence is 17 residues long. The junction had 14 bases not matched to a gene; V was cut back by 6 bases and J by 0 bases. Germline CDR1 SGHTA, CDR2 FQGNSA. As DNA, the CDR3 is TGTGCCAGCAGGAAAATACAGGGGTCTACCAGCTCCTACGAGCAGTACTTC. Translated, it gives CASRKIQGSTSSYEQYF.

V usage is TRBV5-1 and J usage is TRBJ2-1; the match to TRBD2 covers 11 bases. Germline V gives CDR1 SGHRS, CDR2 YFSETQ. This CDR3 region has 16 residues. The V segment lost 2 bases and the J segment 7 bases; nucleotides outside the gene matches: 8. This chain's CDR3 is CASSLRTSGHSNEQFF. In nucleotides, the CDR3 is TGCGCCAGCAGCTTACGGACTAGCGGGCATTCTAATGAGCAGTTCTTC.

The J gene is TRBJ2-2, the V gene TRBV11-3; D uncertain. The CDR3 length is 15 residues. V was shortened by 0 bases and J by 2 bases, with 7 bases between the two germline ends. CDR1 and CDR2 from the germline V gene are SGHNT and YENEEA. CDR3 nucleotides: TGTGCCAGCAGCTTAGACCAGATTAACACCGGGGAGCTGTTTTTT. Encoded protein: CASSLDQINTGELFF.

The J gene is TRBJ2-2, the V gene TRBV27; 10 bases are shared with TRBD2. V shed 8 bases, J shed 3 bases, and the junction held 9 bases outside the gene matches. There are 16 residues in the CDR3. Germline CDR1 MNHEY, CDR2 SMNVEV (reference sequence). CDR3 DNA: TGTGCCAGCGGCCGAGCGGGGGGGAGCCACACCGGGGAGCTGTTTTTT. The encoded protein is CASGRAGGSHTGELFF.

This chain joins TRBV5-6 and TRBJ2-5; 10 nucleotides line up with TRBD2. Per germline, CDR1 SGHDT and CDR2 YYEEEE. Trimming removed 4 bases from V and 3 bases from J; junction bases left unmatched: 3. The CDR3 sequence is 14 residues long. This CDR3 is CASSVLAGEETQYF. In nucleotides, the CDR3 is TGTGCCAGCAGCGTTCTAGCGGGAGAAGAGACCCAGTACTTC.

There are a few counts of this clone. J is TRBJ2-1 and V is TRBV28; a possible D gene is TRBD1 (6 bases). The CDR3 is made up of 14 amino acids. CDR1 and CDR2 from the germline V gene are MDHEN and SYDVKM. V lost 4 bases and J 4 bases, leaving 11 bases between the germline ends. CDR3 DNA: TGTGCCAGCAGTTACAGGGAACTATACAATGAGCAGTTCTTC. Translation gives CASSYRELYNEQFF.

The chain is built from TRBV10-3 and TRBJ2-3; D perhaps matches TRBD1 (5 bases). CDR1 and CDR2 from the germline V gene are ENHRY and SYGVKD. The CDR3 totals 12 residues. Between the trimmed V and J ends, which lost 3 bases and 5 bases, there was a span of 6 bases. The CDR3 coding sequence is TGTGCCATCAGTGAAAGGGGAGATACGCAGTATTTT. Its translation: CAISERGDTQYF.

J is TRBJ1-2 and V is TRBV9, with 8 bases identical to TRBD1. J was trimmed by 8 bases and V by 4 bases; bases with no gene match: 7. The CDR3 is 13 amino acids. Germline CDR1 reads SGDLS; CDR2 reads YYNGEE. The chain's CDR3 is CASSKDREKGYTF. CDR3 nucleotides: TGTGCCAGCAGCAAGGACAGGGAAAAGGGCTACACCTTC. The entire variable domain, with the rest obtained from reference TRBV9 and TRBJ1-2, is as follows: DSGVTQTPKHLITATGQRVTLRCSPRSGDLSVYWYQQSLDQGLQFLIQYYNGEERAKGNILERFSAQQFPDLHSELNLSSLELGDSALYFCASSKDREKGYTFGSGTRLTVV.

The chain joins TRBV5-4 to TRBJ2-5; TRBD1 might be the D (6 bases). Germline V CDR1 and CDR2: SGHNT, YYREEE (reference sequence). V was trimmed by 2 bases and J by 5 bases, leaving 13 bases between them. The CDR3 runs to 14 residues. This chain's CDR3 is CASSFQGSQETQYF. CDR3 coding DNA: TGTGCCAGCAGCTTTCAGGGGTCCCAGGAGACCCAGTACTTC.

This clone was counted once. V usage is TRBV28 and J usage is TRBJ2-7, with D possibly matching TRBD1 (5 bases). Germline V CDR1 and CDR2: MDHEN, SYDVKM. The CDR3 has 14 residues. Trimming shortened V by 7 bases and J by 2 bases, and 15 bases separated the two germline ends. For the CDR3, the DNA is TGTGCCAGCACCCTGCCCAGGGCCCCCTACGAGCAGTACTTC. It yields the protein CASTLPRAPYEQYF.